These 21 T cell receptor beta chains were sequenced from one sample in a study of cytomegalovirus exposure and HLA in healthy donors. Profiling relied on immunoSEQ multiplex PCR, and the TCRdb table lists in-frame clones only, not all of them. The data contain just over 80,000 clones, roughly 95% of them singletons. The sample consisted of PBMCs. The receptors come from a woman younger than 35 in good health and CMV-seronegative.

This chain joins TRBV19 and TRBJ1-4; 8 bases agree with TRBD1. Germline V gene data show CDR1 as LNHDA and CDR2 as SQIVND (reference sequence). The V gene end was trimmed by 5 bases and the J gene end by 5 bases; junction bases not matched to a gene: 4. This CDR3 has 14 residues. Here the CDR3 DNA reads TGTGCCAGTAGTGGGAACAGGGGGAATGAAAAACTGTTTTTT. Its translation is CASSGNRGNEKLFF.

The chain recombines TRBV27 with TRBJ2-7; TRBD1 is a possible D gene (5 bases). V lost 8 bases and J lost 4, with 9 bases in between. Germline CDR1 is MNHEY and CDR2 is SMNVEV (reference sequence). This CDR3 region has 11 residues. The CDR3 here is CASSAGYEQYF. The CDR3 coding sequence is TGTGCCAGCTCGGCAGGGTACGAGCAGTACTTC.

V gene TRBV19 combines with J gene TRBJ1-1; TRBD1 matches at 8 bases. In germline, CDR1 is LNHDA, CDR2 SQIVND (reference sequence). V lost 2 bases, J lost 0 bases, and 5 bases stayed unmatched. There are 16 residues in the CDR3. CDR3 nucleotide sequence: TGTGCCAGTAGTATAATGGCAGGGGGCATGAACACTGAAGCTTTCTTT. It specifies CASSIMAGGMNTEAFF.

The chain recombines TRBV27 with TRBJ2-1; 9 nucleotides line up with TRBD2. CDR1 and CDR2 from the germline V gene are MNHEY and SMNVEV (reference sequence). The V and J ends lost 4 bases and 5 bases, in that order; junction bases with no gene match: 3. This CDR3 contains 14 residues. In DNA form, the CDR3 reads TGTGCCAGCAGTTGGGGGACTAGCCACAATGAGCAGTTCTTC. It is translated as CASSWGTSHNEQFF.

The chain links TRBV15 to TRBJ1-1; D possibly corresponds to TRBD1 (6 bases). CDR3 length: 19 amino acids. The germline gives CDR1 LNHNV, CDR2 YYDKDF (reference sequence). Trimming left V 0 bases short and J 3 bases short, with 23 bases between. The CDR3 loop is CATSRDAWGLGGLDTEAFF. CDR3 nucleotide sequence: TGTGCCACCAGCAGAGATGCATGGGGACTGGGGGGGCTCGACACTGAAGCTTTCTTT.

The CDR3 protein is CASSHGQADSNVLTF. The DNA of the CDR3 is TGTGCCAGCAGCCACGGGCAGGCGGACTCCAACGTCCTGACTTTC. V is TRBV11-2 and J is TRBJ2-6, with D possibly matching TRBD2 (5 bases). Germline-derived CDR1 and CDR2 are SGHAT and FQNNGV. V dropped 5 bases and J dropped 8 bases, with 16 bases sitting between them. The CDR3 is 15 residues long.

V gene TRBV5-6 combines with J gene TRBJ2-3; no definite D call. The CDR3 has 12 residues. Trimming removed 4 bases from V and 4 bases from J, with 7 bases in between. Per the germline V gene, CDR1 is SGHDT and CDR2 is YYEEEE. The CDR3 nucleotides are TGTGCCAGCAGCCTAAGTGCAGATACGCAGTATTTT. Its translation: CASSLSADTQYF.

The V call is TRBV27, the J call TRBJ1-5; a weak D match, TRBD1 (6 bases). Trimming left V 7 bases short and J 2 bases short, with 15 bases between. CDR1 and CDR2 (germline): MNHEY, SMNVEV (reference sequence). This CDR3 spans 15 amino acids. The CDR3 region is CASMFSGAGNQPQHF. CDR3 nucleotide sequence: TGTGCCAGCATGTTTTCAGGGGCGGGCAATCAGCCCCAGCATTTT.

The gene calls are TRBV10-3 and TRBJ1-2; 12 nucleotides agree with TRBD1. CDR1 is ENHRY and CDR2 is SYGVKD in the germline V gene. V lost 3 bases and J lost 7; bases outside the gene matches: 6. This CDR3 has 15 amino acids. CDR3 residues: CAISESGTGGGGYTF. The CDR3, as DNA: TGTGCCATCAGTGAATCTGGGACAGGGGGCGGTGGCTACACCTTC.

The chain couples TRBV19 to TRBJ2-7; D might be TRBD1 (6 bases). From germline, CDR1 is LNHDA and CDR2 SQIVND (reference sequence). The CDR3 is 15 residues long. The germline V and J ends were trimmed by 3 bases and 3 bases, with 15 bases remaining between them. The CDR3 region is CASSMGAGTGYEQYF. The DNA for the CDR3 is TGTGCCAGTAGTATGGGGGCGGGTACTGGCTACGAGCAGTACTTC.

The V call is TRBV2, the J call TRBJ1-4; a possible D gene is TRBD1 (6 bases). Germline loops: CDR1 SNHLY, CDR2 FYNNEI. The V gene lost 4 bases and the J gene lost 13 bases, with 22 bases spanning the gap. The CDR3 is 15 amino acids. The CDR3 is CASSAGATNERGLFF. CDR3 in DNA: TGTGCCAGCAGTGCAGGGGCTACTAATGAGAGGGGACTGTTTTTT.

V gene TRBV19 combines with J gene TRBJ2-6, with a weak D call TRBD2 (6 bases). This CDR3 is built from 16 residues. V shed 4 bases and J shed 2 bases, with 12 bases lying between them. Germline V gives CDR1 LNHDA, CDR2 SQIVND (reference sequence). For the CDR3, the DNA is TGTGCCAGTAGTAGGGGGAGGACCGCTGGGGCCAACGTCCTGACTTTC. Protein product: CASSRGRTAGANVLTF. The full variable domain, with the rest looked up from reference TRBV19 and TRBJ2-6, is DGGITQSPKYLFRKEGQNVTLSCEQNLNHDAMYWYRQDPGQGLRLIYYSQIVNDFQKGDIAEGYSVSREKKESFPLTVTSAQKNPTAFYLCASSRGRTAGANVLTFGAGSRLTVL.

This chain connects TRBV6-1 to TRBJ1-2; 7 positions agree with TRBD1. Germline-derived CDR1 and CDR2 are MNHNS and SASEGT. The length of the CDR3 is 16 residues. J lost 3 bases, V lost 1 base, and 8 bases had no gene match. The CDR3 is CASSEGSGQAYYGYTF. The CDR3 DNA sequence: TGTGCCAGCAGTGAAGGTAGCGGACAGGCCTACTATGGCTACACCTTC.

This chain joins TRBV2 and TRBJ2-1, with 8 positions matching TRBD2. The CDR3 consists of 17 residues. CDR1 is SNHLY and CDR2 is FYNNEI in the germline V gene. After removal of 2 bases from V and 4 bases from J, the junction contained 10 bases not matched to a gene. The CDR3 loop reads CASSESQSGSVYNEQFF. CDR3 coding DNA: TGTGCCAGCAGTGAATCTCAAAGCGGGAGCGTATACAATGAGCAGTTCTTC.

V gene TRBV13 combines with J gene TRBJ1-2; 7 bases are shared with TRBD1. With V trimmed by 5 bases and J by 2 bases, 8 bases remained unmatched. In germline, CDR1 is PRHDT, CDR2 FYEKMQ (reference sequence). The CDR3 is 15 amino acids. The CDR3 spells CASSPRQGRNYGYTF. DNA for the CDR3: TGTGCCAGCAGCCCTCGACAGGGTCGGAACTATGGCTACACCTTC.

J is TRBJ1-1 and V is TRBV18; D is unclear. The germline V gene has CDR1 KGHSH and CDR2 LQKENI. The CDR3 totals 14 residues. V was clipped by 2 bases and J by 1 base, with 8 bases between them. CDR3 loop: CASSPGLENTEAFF. In DNA, the CDR3 is TGTGCCAGCTCACCAGGGCTCGAGAACACTGAAGCTTTCTTT.

This clone was detected only a few times. The rearrangement links TRBV2 to TRBJ2-7; no clear D gene. CDR1 and CDR2 (germline): SNHLY, FYNNEI. V lost 7 bases, J lost 1 base, and 8 bases lay in between. This CDR3 spans 12 amino acids. CDR3 in DNA: TGTGCCAGCACCCCCTATTCCTACGAGCAGTACTTC. This codes for CASTPYSYEQYF.

The chain recombines TRBV7-2 with TRBJ1-5, with D unclear. The CDR3 consists of 16 residues. V was cut by 1 base and J by 5 bases, with 15 bases left in between. From germline, CDR1 is SGHTA and CDR2 FQGNSA. DNA of the CDR3: TGTGCCAGCAGCTTAGAAGTGCTGCAACTATATCAGCCCCAGCATTTT. As protein: CASSLEVLQLYQPQHF. The entire variable domain, with the rest obtained from reference TRBV7-2 and TRBJ1-5, is as follows: GAGVSQSPSNKVTEKGKDVELRCDPISGHTALYWYRQSLGQGLEFLIYFQGNSAPDKSGLPSDRFSAERTGGSVSTLTIQRTQQEDSAVYLCASSLEVLQLYQPQHFGDGTRLSIL.

The rearrangement uses TRBV25-1 and TRBJ2-6; 7 bases map to TRBD1. The CDR3 loop spans 18 amino acids. Per the germline V gene, CDR1 is MGHDK and CDR2 is SYGVNS. V was clipped by 2 bases and J by 0 bases; unmatched bases: 7. The CDR3 nucleotides are TGTGCCAGCAGTGAAGACGGACAGGTTTACTCTGGGGCCAACGTCCTGACTTTC. This sequence encodes CASSEDGQVYSGANVLTF.

The V call is TRBV4-1, the J call TRBJ1-2; 7 bases align to TRBD1. The CDR3 has 15 residues. V dropped 1 base and J dropped 1; count of bases not matched to a gene: 3. Germline-derived CDR1 and CDR2 are MGHRA and YSYEKL. CDR3 coding DNA: TGCGCCAGCAGCCAAGGGGACAGCGTTAACTATGGCTACACCTTC. It encodes CASSQGDSVNYGYTF.

This sequence joins TRBV27 and TRBJ1-5, with 8 bases that match TRBD1. The CDR3 totals 13 residues. CDR1 and CDR2 (germline): MNHEY, SMNVEV (reference sequence). Trimming removed 7 bases from V and 6 bases from J; junction bases left unmatched: 5. CDR3 region: CASNQGAGQPQHF. The CDR3 nucleotides are TGTGCCAGCAACCAGGGGGCAGGTCAGCCCCAGCATTTT.